A single sample is the source of the 10 T cell receptor beta chains below, sequenced in a study of T cell responses to AZD1222 COVID-19 vaccine. Profiling relied on immunoSEQ multiplex PCR, and the TCRdb table lists in-frame clones only, not all of them. The sample yields about 83,000 clones, around nine tenths seen once. Sequencing used peripheral blood, obtained on day 0 of MenACWY control vaccination. Receptors originate from an adult in good health.

The chain uses TRBV7-2 and TRBJ1-3, with 7 bases identical to TRBD1. The trim removed 5 bases at V and 2 bases at J, leaving 6 bases unmatched. The CDR3 has 15 residues. CDR1 and CDR2 from the germline V gene are SGHTA and FQGNSA. The CDR3 DNA is TGTGCCAGCAGCCCGACAGGGTACCCTGGAAACACCATATATTTT. Translating it yields CASSPTGYPGNTIYF.

The V and J genes are TRBV5-4 and TRBJ2-3; D may be TRBD1 or TRBD2 (5 bases each). The germline V gene encodes CDR1 SGHNT and CDR2 YYREEE (reference sequence). Between the trimmed V and J ends, which lost 2 bases and 6 bases, there was a span of 16 bases. This CDR3 is built from 15 residues. The CDR3 sequence is CASSFRGTSRDTQYF. CDR3 in DNA: TGTGCCAGCAGCTTCCGTGGGACCTCAAGGGATACGCAGTATTTT.

The chain joins TRBV2 to TRBJ2-5; maybe TRBD2 (5 bases). Germline-derived CDR1 and CDR2 are SNHLY and FYNNEI. There are 12 residues in the CDR3. With 10 bases removed from V and 3 bases from J, the gap between germline ends came to 12 bases. CDR3 sequence (DNA): TGTGCCATCGGATGGGGAGAAGAGACCCAGTACTTC. As protein: CAIGWGEETQYF.

The CDR3 region has the DNA TGTGCCAGCAGTGAAGACAGGGGGTGTTTGGATCGGCCCCAGCATTTT. Its translation is CASSEDRGCLDRPQHF. The chain recombines TRBV25-1 with TRBJ1-5; 9 positions agree with TRBD1. The germline V gene has CDR1 MGHDK and CDR2 SYGVNS. With V trimmed by 2 bases and J by 9 bases, 11 bases remained unmatched. This CDR3 has 16 amino acids.

The V call is TRBV5-5, the J call TRBJ1-2, with a possible D match to TRBD1 (6 bases). Per germline, CDR1 SGHKS and CDR2 YYEKEE (reference sequence). The length of the CDR3 is 14 residues. With 2 bases removed from V and 2 bases from J, the gap between germline ends came to 10 bases. CDR3 protein: CASSFAGANYGYTF. The CDR3 region has the DNA TGTGCCAGCAGCTTTGCGGGGGCCAACTATGGCTACACCTTC.

The table lists this clone with a few counts. V and J are TRBV19 and TRBJ1-2, with 9 bases aligning to TRBD1. The germline gives CDR1 LNHDA, CDR2 SQIVND (reference sequence). CDR3 length: 16 residues. V was clipped by 8 bases and J by 0 bases; unmatched bases: 10. The CDR3 nucleotides are TGTGCCAGTCTTGATCATGGGACAGGGTCTAACTATGGCTACACCTTC. It specifies CASLDHGTGSNYGYTF. Combining the CDR3 with reference TRBV19 and TRBJ1-2 gives the whole variable domain DGGITQSPKYLFRKEGQNVTLSCEQNLNHDAMYWYRQDPGQGLRLIYYSQIVNDFQKGDIAEGYSVSREKKESFPLTVTSAQKNPTAFYLCASLDHGTGSNYGYTFGSGTRLTVV.

This chain links TRBV5-5 with TRBJ1-2, with 8 positions matching TRBD1. Germline V gene lookup returns CDR1 SGHKS and CDR2 YYEKEE (reference sequence). CDR3 length: 14 residues. The trim removed 0 bases at V and 3 bases at J, leaving 1 base unmatched. CDR3 amino acids: CASSLGQGYYGYTF. The CDR3 DNA reads as TGTGCCAGCAGCTTGGGACAGGGGTACTATGGCTACACCTTC.

The chain has TRBV9 and TRBJ2-3; D unresolved. The germline CDR1 and CDR2 sequences are SGDLS and YYNGEE. Trimming cost V 0 bases and J 4 bases, with 6 bases left between them. The CDR3 consists of 13 residues. The CDR3 reads CASSVDVPDTQYF. The CDR3 bases are TGTGCCAGCAGCGTAGATGTGCCAGATACGCAGTATTTT.

This clone was seen once. The rearrangement links TRBV28 to TRBJ1-5; D not resolved. Germline values: CDR1 MDHEN, CDR2 SYDVKM. Trimming removed 6 bases from V and 3 bases from J, with 3 bases in between. The CDR3 spans 11 residues. This CDR3 reads CASSTNQPQHF. As DNA, the CDR3 is TGTGCCAGCAGCACCAATCAGCCCCAGCATTTT.

The genes are TRBV20-1 and TRBJ2-1, with D tentatively TRBD1 (5 bases). Looked up from germline, CDR1 is DFQATT and CDR2 is SNEGSKA (reference sequence). This CDR3 spans 11 amino acids. The ends were cut back, 6 bases at V and 9 bases at J, with 12 bases in the middle. CDR3 loop: CSAIKGREQFF. The CDR3 nucleotides are TGCAGTGCCATAAAGGGGCGTGAGCAGTTCTTC.